This T cell receptor (beta chain) was captured in a study of cytomegalovirus exposure and HLA in healthy donors. The CDR3 contains 11 residues. V was cut by 7 bases and J by 6 bases, with 8 bases left in between. From germline, CDR1 is MDHEN and CDR2 SYDVKM. This clone came up a few times. Primers included in the PCR were 60 Vbeta and 13 Jbeta primers. Sequencing used immunoSEQ multiplex PCR; TCRdb keeps in-frame clones, though not all of them. The data contain around 160,000 clones, around 80% of them seen just once; the ten biggest clones take up around 8%. Sequencing input: PBMCs. The receptor comes from a male donor in good health and CMV-seropositive. The rearrangement uses TRBV28 and TRBJ2-3; D possibly corresponds to TRBD1 (5 bases). The CDR3: CASNSGDTQYF. The CDR3 DNA sequence: TGTGCCAGCAACTCAGGGGATACGCAGTATTTT. The whole variable domain, remainder taken from reference TRBV28 and TRBJ2-3, is DVKVTQSSRYLVKRTGEKVFLECVQDMDHENMFWYRQDPGLGLRLIYFSYDVKMKEKGDIPEGYSVSREKKERFSLILESASTNQTSMYLCASNSGDTQYFGPGTRLTVL.